Presented here are 5 T cell receptor beta chains from one specimen sequenced in a study of CD8 T cells in ankylosing spondylitis (TCRdb year 2017). These receptors lack a known antigen. Study-wide conclusions, independent of this receptor: Blood from ankylosing spondylitis patients appeared to be characterized by a TCR beta motif made up of several highly homologous amino acid variants.

Libraries were made using 5' RACE. Reads for this sample came from an Illumina HiSeq 2500. Clones were called with MiXCR by TCRdb after fastp trimmed the public reads at Q25, and only in-frame beta chains were retained. Rows are unified per CDR3 protein, each entry keeping the most common DNA and genes. The sample records 390,000 or so distinct CDR3 sequences, around 20% of which are singletons. Clones ranked in the top ten supply about 15% of the sample. The sample taken for sequencing was blood, either unsorted or a sorted T cell fraction (not recorded which). The receptors here all came from a male donor with ankylosing spondylitis.

This chain connects TRBV10-3 to TRBJ2-1; either TRBD1 or TRBD2 may fit D (5 bases each). The CDR3 spans 13 residues. Germline CDR1 ENHRY, CDR2 SYGVKD. Deletions cut 6 bases from V and 10 bases from J, with 16 bases between. CDR3 bases: TGTGCCATCAGAAGGGACGGGCCAAGGGAGCAGTTCTTC. Its protein is CAIRRDGPREQFF.

This chain uses TRBV11-3 with TRBJ1-1; D is possibly TRBD1 (5 bases). The CDR3 runs to 13 residues. Germline V gene data show CDR1 as SGHNT and CDR2 as YENEEA. Trimming took 5 bases from V and 4 from J, leaving 11 bases between them. The CDR3 coding sequence is TGTGCCAGCAGCCCGGGGCGATTCACTGAAGCTTTCTTT. Its protein is CASSPGRFTEAFF. The variable domain in full, with the rest retrieved from reference TRBV11-3 and TRBJ1-1, is EAGVVQSPRYKIIEKKQPVAFWCNPISGHNTLYWYLQNLGQGPELLIRYENEEAVDDSQLPKDRFSAERLKGVDSTLKIQPAELGDSAVYLCASSPGRFTEAFFGQGTRLTVV.

The sample holds a few counts of this clonotype. The chain joins TRBV4-1 to TRBJ1-1; weak D call: TRBD1 (5 bases). V was shortened by 2 bases and J by 4 bases, with 20 bases between the two germline ends. CDR1 is MGHRA and CDR2 is YSYEKL in the germline V gene. There are 17 residues in the CDR3. Here the CDR3 DNA reads TGCGCCAGCAGCCAAATGGACATGGGGTTTCTACGCACTGAAGCTTTCTTT. Its translation is CASSQMDMGFLRTEAFF.

J is TRBJ2-3 and V is TRBV4-2; 7 nucleotides line up with TRBD2. The CDR3 extends over 17 amino acids. The germline V gene encodes CDR1 LGHNA and CDR2 YNFKEQ. The trim removed 0 bases at V and 6 bases at J, leaving 12 bases unmatched. CDR3 sequence: CASSQDWRRVLADTQYF. CDR3 nucleotide sequence: TGTGCCAGCAGCCAAGATTGGCGGAGAGTACTAGCGGATACGCAGTATTTT.

J is TRBJ1-3 and V is TRBV12-3 or TRBV12-4; D remains ambiguous. The CDR3 has 14 residues. Trimming removed 3 bases from V and 6 bases from J, with 12 bases in between. The CDR3 region is CASSLSGLLNTIYF. The CDR3 DNA reads TGTGCCAGCAGTTTGTCGGGCCTCCTAAACACCATATATTTT.